Below, 21 T cell receptor beta chains from the same sample are listed, as sequenced in a study of tumor-infiltrating lymphocytes in primary liver carcinoma. Total RNA (roughly 540 ng) served as template for TCR beta cDNA synthesis primed by a constant-region primer. Library construction for TCR beta comprised three nested multiplex PCR rounds performed with slightly modified ARM-PCR. Use of TRBV1-TRBV30 forward primers with a C-beta reverse primer characterized the first two PCR rounds, which lasted approximately 11 cycles each. TCRdb redid the calling of the multiplex PCR reads with MiXCR, one entry per CDR3 protein. The profile covers 100,000 or so distinct CDR3 sequences, with around 83% appearing a single time and approximately 18% taken by the ten largest. Without any cell sorting, roughly 20-32 mg of bulk tissue yielded co-extracted RNA and DNA. What was sequenced was liver tumor tissue from sampling region 3. Subset here: tumor region T3, left-lateral pole. The receptors stem from a man in his forties with primary liver carcinoma and hepatitis B virus infection.

To note about this clonotype: One end of the junction does not line up with germline, which may come from a read error. This chain connects TRBV28 to TRBJ2-1; D tentatively fits TRBD1 or TRBD2 (5 bases each). The CDR3 contains 14 residues. Germline assignment: CDR1 MDHEN and CDR2 SYDVKM. The chain's CDR3 is CATGRGGLCNQQFF. The CDR3 DNA follows: TGTGCCACCGGTCGTGGGGGTTTATGCAATCAGCAGTTCTTC. Supplemented by reference TRBV28 and TRBJ2-1, the full variable domain reads DVKVTQSSRYLVKRTGEKVFLECVQDMDHENMFWYRQDPGLGLRLIYFSYDVKMKEKGDIPEGYSVSREKKERFSLILESASTNQTSMYLCATGRGGLCNQQFFGPGTRLTVL.

Points on this clonotype: A junction end diverges from the germline sequence, so it may reflect a read error. This sequence joins TRBV6-2 or TRBV6-3 and TRBJ2-1; 9 bases fit TRBD2. The CDR3 is made up of 13 amino acids. CDR1 is MNHEY and CDR2 is SVGEGT in the germline V gene. CDR3 region: CASRRGLAGRQFF. In DNA form, the CDR3 reads TGTGCCAGCAGACGGGGACTAGCCGGGAGGCAGTTTTTC.

In the case of this clonotype: Just one base apart from a much larger clone, this may be a read error. The gene calls are TRBV7-9 and TRBJ1-2; 7 nucleotides agree with TRBD1. This CDR3 comprises 14 residues. Germline V gene sequence: CDR1 SEHNR, CDR2 FQNEAQ (reference sequence). The DNA of the CDR3 is TGTACCAGCAGCTTAATCGAGGGGGCGAATGGCTACACCTTC. Protein product: CTSSLIEGANGYTF.

The chain carries TRBV4-2 and TRBJ1-2; TRBD1 aligns across 9 bases. The CDR3 has 14 residues. V was clipped by 7 bases and J by 7 bases; unmatched bases: 10. Germline V CDR1 and CDR2: LGHNA, YNFKEQ. CDR3 in amino acids: CASIESRTGAGYTF. DNA for the CDR3: TGTGCCAGCATCGAGTCACGGACAGGGGCTGGCTACACCTTC.

In regard to this clonotype: The conserved final phenylalanine or tryptophan is absent from the CDR3, which likely points to a read error. The J gene is TRBJ2-1, the V gene TRBV4-1; the match to TRBD2 covers 13 bases. The CDR3 contains 19 residues. The germline CDR1 and CDR2 sequences are MGHRA and YSYEKL. CDR3 in DNA: TGCGCGAGCAGCCAGGTGGGACTAGCGGGATTTACCGACTACAATGAGCAGTTCGTC. It codes for CASSQVGLAGFTDYNEQFV.

Of note for this clonotype: The missing conserved phenylalanine or tryptophan at the end of this CDR3 makes a read error likely. V gene TRBV6-6 combines with J gene TRBJ1-1; D ambiguous. Trimming took off 10 bases at V and 2 bases at J, with 17 bases between the two ends. The CDR3 is made up of 14 amino acids. Germline lookup yields CDR1 MNHNY and CDR2 SVGAGI (reference sequence). Written as DNA, the CDR3 is TGTGCCAACACTCTACAGTGCCCTAACACTGAAGCTTTCGTT. It encodes CANTLQCPNTEAFV.

The chain uses TRBV4-1 and TRBJ2-7; weak D call: TRBD1 (6 bases). Germline lookup yields CDR1 MGHRA and CDR2 YSYEKL. The CDR3 is made up of 17 amino acids. V was shortened by 1 base and J by 3 bases, with 19 bases between the two germline ends. CDR3 protein: CASSQGPARGIVYEQYF. The CDR3, as DNA: TGCGCCAGCAGCCAAGGTCCCGCCAGGGGAATAGTCTACGAGCAGTACTTC.

The chain couples TRBV29-1 to TRBJ1-1; maybe TRBD1 (5 bases). Germline V gives CDR1 SQVTM, CDR2 ANQGSEA. The CDR3 has 15 residues. V was pared by 5 bases and J by 0 bases, with 16 bases between. The CDR3 nucleotides read TGCAGCGTTCAAAATGGATGGGGCATGAACACTGAAGCTTTCTTT. Translated: CSVQNGWGMNTEAFF.

As regards this clonotype: This likely comes from a read error, as the CDR3 has no conserved phenylalanine or tryptophan at its end. V gene TRBV28 combines with J gene TRBJ2-1; TRBD2 might be the D (5 bases). Trimming stripped 4 bases from V and 7 bases from J, with 20 bases between. The CDR3 consists of 16 residues. Germline loops: CDR1 MDHEN, CDR2 SYDVKM. The CDR3 DNA reads as TGTGCCAGCAGTTCAACCCACTGGAGGTCTTTGAATGAGCAGTTCTCC. Protein: CASSSTHWRSLNEQFS.

This clonotype came up once. It is likely a read error, because the conserved phenylalanine at the end of the CDR3 is missing. The limits of the CDR3 on the DNA are not certain, so only TCRdb's listed CDR3 is given. The chain links TRBV29-1 to TRBJ2-1; TRBD2 was called by the table and not checked on the DNA. The CDR3 is 13 amino acids long, termini counted. The germline V gene has CDR1 SQVTM and CDR2 ANQGSEA. CDR3 region: CSGGTSGFNEHYS.

Note on this clonotype: One end of the junction is discordant with germline, which a read error may explain. The chain employs TRBV4-2 and TRBJ2-1; 7 nucleotides line up with TRBD1. The CDR3 is 15 residues long. Germline loops: CDR1 LGHNA, CDR2 YNFKEQ. DNA of the CDR3: TGTGCCAGCAACCAAGATTTCAGACAGGGAATTGAGCAGTTCTTC. Translation gives CASNQDFRQGIEQFF.

This clonotype was observed once. Germline is not matched at one junction end, which may reflect a read error. This chain links TRBV6-1 with TRBJ1-5; no reliable D call. The CDR3 sequence is 16 residues long. CDR1 is MNHNS and CDR2 is SASEGT in the germline V gene. The CDR3 loop is CASSEGGIVSDQPQHF. Written as DNA, the CDR3 is TGTGCCAGCAGTGAAGGAGGAATAGTTAGCGATCAGCCCCAACATTTT.

Remarks on this clonotype: This may be a read error: a much more frequent sequence differs by one nucleotide. This chain connects TRBV29-1 to TRBJ2-2, with D uncertain. This CDR3 is built from 12 residues. Trimming removed 5 bases at V and 7 bases at J, with 11 bases between. Germline V lookup: CDR1 SQVTM, CDR2 ANQGSEA. The chain's CDR3 is CSVQLQSGELFF. The CDR3, as DNA: TGCAGCGTTCAATTACAAAGCGGGGAGCTGTTTTTT.

About this clonotype itself: At one end the junction does not follow the germline gene, possibly because of a read error. The chain has TRBV11-2 and TRBJ2-7; D is possibly TRBD1 or TRBD2 (6 bases each). CDR1 is SGHAT, CDR2 FQNNGV, per germline. The CDR3 totals 12 residues. The CDR3 loop is CASSPGGFKQYF. The CDR3 DNA sequence: TGTGCCAGCAGTCCCGGGGGCTTCAAGCAGTATTTC.

On this clonotype itself: The conserved phenylalanine or tryptophan normally closing the CDR3 is absent here, so this likely arose from a read error. CDR3 DNA sequence: TGTGTCAGCAGCACGACACTTTATGGCTACACCTCC. It is translated as CVSSTTLYGYTS. The rearrangement uses TRBV11-2 and TRBJ1-2; D unclear. Germline V gene data show CDR1 as SGHAT and CDR2 as FQNNGV. CDR3 length: 12 residues.

Within the sample, this clonotype is medium-sized. V and J are TRBV12-3 or TRBV12-4 and TRBJ1-2; 7 nucleotides line up with TRBD1. This CDR3 is 13 amino acids long. V dropped 6 bases and J dropped 4; count of bases not matched to a gene: 5. CDR3 DNA sequence: TGTGCCAGCAGCCCGGGACAGACCTATGGCTACACCTTC. This translates into CASSPGQTYGYTF.

A remark on this clonotype: An end of the junction does not agree with germline; a read error may underlie this. The rearrangement links TRBV4-1 to TRBJ1-2; 7 nucleotides match TRBD1. The length of the CDR3 is 14 residues. The germline CDR1 and CDR2 sequences are MGHRA and YSYEKL. The CDR3 sequence is CASSQDRENYGSTF. The CDR3, as DNA: TGCGCCAGTAGCCAAGACAGGGAGAACTATGGCAGCACCTTC.

To note about this clonotype: At one end, the junction sequence differs from germline, possibly due to a read error. The CDR3 sequence is CASSYTRSYDQYF. DNA for the CDR3: TGTGCCAGTAGTTACACCCGTTCCTACGATCAGTACTTC. The chain is built from TRBV12-3 or TRBV12-4 and TRBJ2-7; D ambiguous. CDR3 size: 13 residues.

The chain carries TRBV27 and TRBJ1-2; D unresolved. The CDR3 contains 11 residues. Germline values: CDR1 MNHEY, CDR2 SMNVEV (reference sequence). Between the trimmed V and J ends, which lost 8 bases and 8 bases, there was a span of 12 bases. CDR3 in amino acids: CASRKDGGYTF. CDR3 bases: TGTGCCAGCCGGAAAGACGGGGGCTACACCTTC.

Turning to this clonotype: A much larger clone differs from this one at a single base, so this may be a read error. The chain has TRBV24-1 and TRBJ2-1, with TRBD1 matching 12 bases. The CDR3 length is 15 residues. J was trimmed by 9 bases and V by 9 bases; bases with no gene match: 11. Germline CDR1 and CDR2: KGHDR and SFDVKD. The CDR3 DNA is TGTGCCACCTGCCCCTCGGGACAGGGGGCGCGTGAGCAGTTCTTC. This encodes CATCPSGQGAREQFF.

In the case of this clonotype: Because the CDR3 is missing its conserved closing phenylalanine or tryptophan, this is likely a read error. The chain employs TRBV11-2 and TRBJ2-1; D is undetermined. There are 12 residues in the CDR3. Germline CDR1 and CDR2: SGHAT and FQNNGV. The CDR3 reads CDSSLNANEQFS. CDR3 nucleotide sequence: TGTGACAGCAGCTTAAATGCCAATGAGCAGTTCTCT.